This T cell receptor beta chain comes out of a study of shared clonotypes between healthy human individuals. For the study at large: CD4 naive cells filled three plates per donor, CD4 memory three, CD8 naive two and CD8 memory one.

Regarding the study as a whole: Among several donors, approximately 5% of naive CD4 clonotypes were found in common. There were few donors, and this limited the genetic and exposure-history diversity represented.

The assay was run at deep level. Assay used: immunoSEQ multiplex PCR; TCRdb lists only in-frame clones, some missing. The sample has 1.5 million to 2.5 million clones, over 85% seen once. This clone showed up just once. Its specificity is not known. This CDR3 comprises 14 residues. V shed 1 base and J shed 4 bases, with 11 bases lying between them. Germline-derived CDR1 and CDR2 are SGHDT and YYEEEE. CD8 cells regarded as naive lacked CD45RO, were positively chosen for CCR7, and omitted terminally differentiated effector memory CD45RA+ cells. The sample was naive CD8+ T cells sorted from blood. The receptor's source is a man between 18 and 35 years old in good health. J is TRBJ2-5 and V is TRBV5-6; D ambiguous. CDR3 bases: TGTGCCAGCAGCTTGTTATTGGGTCCAGAGACCCAGTACTTC. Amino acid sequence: CASSLLLGPETQYF.